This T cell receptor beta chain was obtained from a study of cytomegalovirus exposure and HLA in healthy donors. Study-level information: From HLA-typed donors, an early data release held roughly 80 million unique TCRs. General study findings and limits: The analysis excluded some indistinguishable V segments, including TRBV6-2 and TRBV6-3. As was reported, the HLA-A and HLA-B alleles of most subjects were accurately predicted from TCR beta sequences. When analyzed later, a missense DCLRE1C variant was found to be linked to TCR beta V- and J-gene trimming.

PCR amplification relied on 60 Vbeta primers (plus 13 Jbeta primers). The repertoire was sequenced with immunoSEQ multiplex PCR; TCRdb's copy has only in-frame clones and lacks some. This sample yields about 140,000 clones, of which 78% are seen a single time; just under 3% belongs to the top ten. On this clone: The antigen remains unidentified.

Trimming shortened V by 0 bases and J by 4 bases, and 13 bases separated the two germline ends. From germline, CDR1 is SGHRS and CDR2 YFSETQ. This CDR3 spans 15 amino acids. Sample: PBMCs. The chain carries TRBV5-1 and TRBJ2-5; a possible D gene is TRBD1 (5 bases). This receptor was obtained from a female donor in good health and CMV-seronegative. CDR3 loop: CASSLVGRAGETQYF. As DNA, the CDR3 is TGCGCCAGCAGCTTGGTGGGCAGGGCAGGAGAGACCCAGTACTTC. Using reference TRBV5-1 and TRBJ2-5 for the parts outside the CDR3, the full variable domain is KAGVTQTPRYLIKTRGQQVTLSCSPISGHRSVSWYQQTPGQGLQFLFEYFSETQRNKGNFPGRFSGRQFSNSRSEMNVSTLELGDSALYLCASSLVGRAGETQYFGPGTRLLVL.